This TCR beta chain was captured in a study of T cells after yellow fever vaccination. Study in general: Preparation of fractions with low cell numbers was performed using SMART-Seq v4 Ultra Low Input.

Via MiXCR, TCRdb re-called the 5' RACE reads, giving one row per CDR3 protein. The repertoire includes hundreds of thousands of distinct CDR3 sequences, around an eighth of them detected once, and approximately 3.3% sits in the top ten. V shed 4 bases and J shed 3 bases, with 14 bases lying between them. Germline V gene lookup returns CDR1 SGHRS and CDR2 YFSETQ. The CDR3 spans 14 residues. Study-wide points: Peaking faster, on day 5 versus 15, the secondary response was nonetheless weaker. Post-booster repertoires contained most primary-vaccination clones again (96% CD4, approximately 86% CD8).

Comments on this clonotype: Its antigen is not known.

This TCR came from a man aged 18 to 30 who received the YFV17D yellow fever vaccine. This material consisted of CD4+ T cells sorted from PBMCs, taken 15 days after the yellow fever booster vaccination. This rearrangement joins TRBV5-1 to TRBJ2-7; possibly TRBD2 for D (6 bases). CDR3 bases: TGCGCCAGCAGCGCCGGGACTGATAGCTACGAGCAGTACTTC. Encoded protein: CASSAGTDSYEQYF.